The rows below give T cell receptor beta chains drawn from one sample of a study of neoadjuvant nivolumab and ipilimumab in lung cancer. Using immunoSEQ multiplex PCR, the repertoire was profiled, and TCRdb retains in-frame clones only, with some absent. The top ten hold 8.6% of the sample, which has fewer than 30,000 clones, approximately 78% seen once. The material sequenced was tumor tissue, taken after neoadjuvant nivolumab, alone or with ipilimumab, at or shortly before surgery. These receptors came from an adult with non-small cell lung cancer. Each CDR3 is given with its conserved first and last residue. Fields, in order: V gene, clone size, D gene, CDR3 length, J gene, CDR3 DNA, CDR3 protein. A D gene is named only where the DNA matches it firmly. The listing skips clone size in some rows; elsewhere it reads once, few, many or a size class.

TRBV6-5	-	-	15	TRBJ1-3	TGTGCCAGCATCGACTTGACTAGCTCTGGAAACACCATATATTTT	CASIDLTSSGNTIYF
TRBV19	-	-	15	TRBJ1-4	TGTGCCAGTATTGAACAGGGTGCATCTAATGAAAAACTGTTTTTT	CASIEQGASNEKLFF
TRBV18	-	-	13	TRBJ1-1	TGTGCCAGCGCCCCGGGCCCCAACACTGAAGCTTTCTTT	CASAPGPNTEAFF
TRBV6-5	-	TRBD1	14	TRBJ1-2	TGTGCCAGCAGGGATTCGACAGGGAAAGCTGGCTACACCTTC	CASRDSTGKAGYTF
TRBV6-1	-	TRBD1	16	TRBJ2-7	TGTGCCAGCAGTGTAGCCTACGGGACAGGGGTGTACGAGCAGTACTTC	CASSVAYGTGVYEQYF
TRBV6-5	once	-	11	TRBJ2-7	TGTGCCAGCAGTTCCCACTACGAGCAGTACTTC	CASSSHYEQYF
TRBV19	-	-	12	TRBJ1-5	TGTGCCAGTAGTATGGTAAATCAGCCCCAGCATTTT	CASSMVNQPQHF
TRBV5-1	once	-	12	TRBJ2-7	TGCGCCAGCAGACCCGACAGACACGAGCAGTACTTC	CASRPDRHEQYF
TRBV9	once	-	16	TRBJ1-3	TGTGCCAGCAGCGACTGGGATCTGAGCTCTGGAAACACCATATATTTT	CASSDWDLSSGNTIYF
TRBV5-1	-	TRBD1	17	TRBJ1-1	TGCGCCAGCAGCACTACAGGGGCGGGGGTGATGAACACTGAAGCTTTCTTT	CASSTTGAGVMNTEAFF
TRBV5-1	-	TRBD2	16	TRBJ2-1	TGCGCCAGCAGCTTGGGACCGGGAGGGTCCTACAATGAGCAGTTCTTC	CASSLGPGGSYNEQFF
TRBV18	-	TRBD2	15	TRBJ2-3	TGTGCCAGCTCCGGAGCGGGAGTTTACGAAGATACGCAGTATTTT	CASSGAGVYEDTQYF
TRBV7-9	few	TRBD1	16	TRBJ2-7	TGTGCCAGCAGCTATACAGGGGTCCACCCCTCCTACGAGCAGTACTTC	CASSYTGVHPSYEQYF
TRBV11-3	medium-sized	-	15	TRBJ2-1	TGTGCCAGCAGCTTAGGGACAGAAGAGAACAATGAGCAGTTCTTC	CASSLGTEENNEQFF
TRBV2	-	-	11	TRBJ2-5	TGTGCCAGGGGCGGGGAAGAGACCCAGTACTTC	CARGGEETQYF
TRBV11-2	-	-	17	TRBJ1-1	TGTGCCAGCAGCTTAGATGGGGGACTGCAAATGAACACTGAAGCTTTCTTT	CASSLDGGLQMNTEAFF
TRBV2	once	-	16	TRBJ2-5	TGTGCCAGCAGTGAAGCTCCCGGACGCAATGAAGAGACCCAGTACTTC	CASSEAPGRNEETQYF
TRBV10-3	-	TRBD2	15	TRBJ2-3	TGTGCCATCGGTCAGGGACTAGCGTTGGCAGATACGCAGTATTTT	CAIGQGLALADTQYF
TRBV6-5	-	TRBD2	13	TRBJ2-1	TGTGCCAGCTCTAGCGGATCCTACAATGAGCAGTTCTTC	CASSSGSYNEQFF
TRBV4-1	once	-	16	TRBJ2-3	TGCGCCAGCAGCCTTGGGACTTTAACTAGCACAGATACGCAGTATTTT	CASSLGTLTSTDTQYF
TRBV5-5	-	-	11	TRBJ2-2	TGTGCCAGCTCCGTGGCCGGGGAGCTGTTTTTT	CASSVAGELFF
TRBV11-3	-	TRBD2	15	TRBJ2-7	TGTGCCAGCAGCTTCTCACAAGCGGGACTTAACGAGCAGTACTTC	CASSFSQAGLNEQYF
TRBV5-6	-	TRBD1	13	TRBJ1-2	TGTGCCAGCAACAAACGGACAGGCCTCGGCTACACCTTC	CASNKRTGLGYTF
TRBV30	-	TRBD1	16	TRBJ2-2	TGTGCCTGGAGCCGGGACAGGGGGTTTCGCACCGGGGAGCTGTTTTTT	CAWSRDRGFRTGELFF
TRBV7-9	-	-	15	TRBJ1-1	TGTGCCAGCAGCTCCCCGGGGGGGGGCTGGACTGAAGCTTTCTTT	CASSSPGGGWTEAFF
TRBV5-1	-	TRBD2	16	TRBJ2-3	TGCGCCAGCAGTTGGACTAGCGGTATCCTGAGGGATACGCAGTATTTT	CASSWTSGILRDTQYF
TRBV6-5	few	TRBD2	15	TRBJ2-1	TGTGCCAGCAGTTACTCCGGACTAGGGCGGAATGAGCAGTTCTTC	CASSYSGLGRNEQFF
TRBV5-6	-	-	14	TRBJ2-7	TGTGCCAGCAGCTTGGTGGTCGACTCCTACGAGCAGTACTTC	CASSLVVDSYEQYF
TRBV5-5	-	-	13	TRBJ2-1	TGTGCCAGCAGCTTAATCAGCTACAATGAGCAGTTCTTC	CASSLISYNEQFF
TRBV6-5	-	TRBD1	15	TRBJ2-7	TGTGCCAGCAGTTACTCGACAGGGGTCTCCTACGAGCAGTACTTC	CASSYSTGVSYEQYF
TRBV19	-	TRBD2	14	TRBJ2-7	TGTGCCAGTAGTTCGGCTAGCGGGAGCTACGAGCAGTACTTC	CASSSASGSYEQYF
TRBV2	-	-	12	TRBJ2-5	TGTGCCAGCAGACAGGATGGGGAGACCCAGTACTTC	CASRQDGETQYF
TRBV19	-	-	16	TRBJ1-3	TGTGCCAGTAGTGCGACTCGGACAGCTTCTGGAAACACCATATATTTT	CASSATRTASGNTIYF
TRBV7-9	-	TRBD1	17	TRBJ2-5	TGTGCCAGCAGCTCCTTAATGGACAGGGGTGATGGAGAGACCCAGTACTTC	CASSSLMDRGDGETQYF
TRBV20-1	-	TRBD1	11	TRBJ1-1	TGCAGTGCCGCACAGGGGGCGTTGTCTTTCTTT	CSAAQGALSFF
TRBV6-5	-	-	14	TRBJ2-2	TGTGCCAGCAGTGGCTTGCTGGGGGTCGGGGAGCTGTTTTTT	CASSGLLGVGELFF
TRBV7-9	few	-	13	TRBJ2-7	TGTGCCAGCAGCTTAGAGGTTTGGGGGGAGCAGTACTTC	CASSLEVWGEQYF
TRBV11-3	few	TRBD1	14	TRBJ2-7	TGTGCCAGCAGTTCTCAGGGGGCCTCCTACGAGCAGTACTTC	CASSSQGASYEQYF
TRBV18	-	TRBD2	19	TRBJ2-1	TGTGCCAGCTCACCACCGCGACTAGCGGGAGACACGTCCTACAATGAGCAGTTCTTC	CASSPPRLAGDTSYNEQFF
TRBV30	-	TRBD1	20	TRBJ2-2	TGTGCCTGGAGAAGAAACCCCGGGACAGGGGGCCCTTTAGGGACCGGGGAGCTGTTTTTT	CAWRRNPGTGGPLGTGELFF
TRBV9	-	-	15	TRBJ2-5	TGTGCCAGCAGCGCGGTCGGAGGGCCCCAAGAGACCCAGTACTTC	CASSAVGGPQETQYF
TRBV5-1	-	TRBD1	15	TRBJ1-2	TGCGCCAGCAGCTTTGGGGGGACAGGGGCATATGGCTACACCTTC	CASSFGGTGAYGYTF
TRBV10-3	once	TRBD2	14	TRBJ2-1	TGTGCCATCAGTGAAGCGGGAGCGGGGAATGAGCAGTTCTTC	CAISEAGAGNEQFF
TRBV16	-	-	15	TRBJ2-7	TGTGCCAGCAGCTATCAGGGGATTCTGACCTACGAGCAGTACTTC	CASSYQGILTYEQYF
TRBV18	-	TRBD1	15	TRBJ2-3	TGTGCCAGCTCACCGACAGGGGGCGATACAGATACGCAGTATTTT	CASSPTGGDTDTQYF
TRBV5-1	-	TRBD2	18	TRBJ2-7	TGCGCCAGCAGCTCTAAACCACTAGCGGGAGGGCCCTGGCACGAGCAGTACTTC	CASSSKPLAGGPWHEQYF
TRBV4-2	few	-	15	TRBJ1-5	TGTGCCAGCAGCGGCAGAGGTAACGGGCCCGAGCCCCAGCATTTT	CASSGRGNGPEPQHF